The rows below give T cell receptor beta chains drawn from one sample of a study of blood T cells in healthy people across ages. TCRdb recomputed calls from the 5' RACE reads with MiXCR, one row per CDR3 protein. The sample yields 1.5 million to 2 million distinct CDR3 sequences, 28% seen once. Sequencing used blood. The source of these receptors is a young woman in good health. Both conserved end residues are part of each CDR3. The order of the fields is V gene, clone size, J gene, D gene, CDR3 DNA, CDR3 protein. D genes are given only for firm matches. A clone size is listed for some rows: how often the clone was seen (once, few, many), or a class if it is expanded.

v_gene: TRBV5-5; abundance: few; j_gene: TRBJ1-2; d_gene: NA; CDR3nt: TGTGCCAGCAGCCCGACGGCTATCTATGGCTACACCTTC; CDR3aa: CASSPTAIYGYTF
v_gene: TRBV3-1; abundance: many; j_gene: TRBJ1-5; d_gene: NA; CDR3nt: TGTGCCAGCAGCCAAGATTTACTTGGCGATCAGCCCCAGCATTTT; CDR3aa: CASSQDLLGDQPQHF
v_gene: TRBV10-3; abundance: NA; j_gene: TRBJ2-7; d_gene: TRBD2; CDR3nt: TGTGCCACCAGTGAGTCGCTGCGGGAGAGGCAGTACTTC; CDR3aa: CATSESLRERQYF
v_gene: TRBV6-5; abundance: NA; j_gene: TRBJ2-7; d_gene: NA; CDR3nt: TGTGCCAGCAGTGACAAAATCTACGAGCAGTACTTC; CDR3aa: CASSDKIYEQYF
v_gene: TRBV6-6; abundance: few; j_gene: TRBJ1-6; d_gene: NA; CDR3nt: TGTGCCAGCAGTCGGACAGCTAATTCACCCCTCCACTTT; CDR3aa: CASSRTANSPLHF
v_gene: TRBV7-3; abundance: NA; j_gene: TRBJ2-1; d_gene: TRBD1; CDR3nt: TGTGCCAGCAGCCCCGAAGGGGACAGCGGCCTCAATGAGCAGTTCTTC; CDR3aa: CASSPEGDSGLNEQFF
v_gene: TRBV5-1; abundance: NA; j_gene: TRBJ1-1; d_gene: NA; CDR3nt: TGCGCCAGCAAAAGGGCAGACTCGTCTGAAGCTTTCTTT; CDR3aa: CASKRADSSEAFF
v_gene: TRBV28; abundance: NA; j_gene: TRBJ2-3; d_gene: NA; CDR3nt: TGTGCCAGCAGTCCAGGTCGTCCAGATACGCAGTATTTT; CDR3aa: CASSPGRPDTQYF
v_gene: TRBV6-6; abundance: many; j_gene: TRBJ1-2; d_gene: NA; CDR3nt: TGTGCCAGCAGTTACGTTATGGACGGCGGCTACACCTTC; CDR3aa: CASSYVMDGGYTF
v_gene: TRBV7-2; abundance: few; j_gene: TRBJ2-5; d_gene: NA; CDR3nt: TGTGCCAGCAGCTTACAGCGGCGTGAGCAGTACTTC; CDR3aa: CASSLQRREQYF
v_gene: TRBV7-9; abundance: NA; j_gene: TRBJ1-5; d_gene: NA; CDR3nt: TGTGCCAGCAGCGCCTCAGTCGGCACCCAGCATTTT; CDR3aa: CASSASVGTQHF
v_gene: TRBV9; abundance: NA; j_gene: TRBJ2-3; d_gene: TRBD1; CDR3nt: TGTGCCAGCAGCGTAGTTGGGACAGGGTCAGATACGCAGTATTTT; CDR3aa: CASSVVGTGSDTQYF
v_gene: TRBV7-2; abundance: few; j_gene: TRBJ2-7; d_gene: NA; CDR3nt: TGTGCCAGCAGCTTCGGGGGGCCACTCTCCTACGAGCAGTACTTC; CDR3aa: CASSFGGPLSYEQYF
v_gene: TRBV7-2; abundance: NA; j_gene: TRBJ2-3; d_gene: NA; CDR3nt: TGTGCCAGCAGCTTAGCGTTGATTACGTCTAGCACAGATACGCAGTATTTT; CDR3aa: CASSLALITSSTDTQYF
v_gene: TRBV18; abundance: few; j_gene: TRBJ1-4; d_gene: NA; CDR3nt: TGTGCCAGCTCACCACCGGGCATTTCTAAACTGTTTTTT; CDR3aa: CASSPPGISKLFF
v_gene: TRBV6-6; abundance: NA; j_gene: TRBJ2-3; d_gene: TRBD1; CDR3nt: TGTGCCAGCAGTATTCCGGGACAGGGGAGAGATACGCAGTATTTT; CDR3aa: CASSIPGQGRDTQYF
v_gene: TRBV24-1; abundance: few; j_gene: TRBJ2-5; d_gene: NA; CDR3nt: TGTGCCACCAGTGATACACGACAGGCGGGGCCAGAGACCCAGTACTTC; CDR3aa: CATSDTRQAGPETQYF
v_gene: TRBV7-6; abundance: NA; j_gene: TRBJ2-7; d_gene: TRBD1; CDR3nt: TGTGCCAACAGATCTGGACAGGGGCGCGAGCAGTACTTC; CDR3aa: CANRSGQGREQYF
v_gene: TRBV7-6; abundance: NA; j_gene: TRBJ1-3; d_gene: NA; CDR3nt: TGTGCCAGCAGCTTAGCATTGACCGACTCTGGAAACACCATATATTTT; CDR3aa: CASSLALTDSGNTIYF
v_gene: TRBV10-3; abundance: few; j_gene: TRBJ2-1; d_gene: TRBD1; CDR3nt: TGTGCCATCAGTGAGAGGGAGACAGGGGACAATGAGCAGTTCTTC; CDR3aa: CAISERETGDNEQFF